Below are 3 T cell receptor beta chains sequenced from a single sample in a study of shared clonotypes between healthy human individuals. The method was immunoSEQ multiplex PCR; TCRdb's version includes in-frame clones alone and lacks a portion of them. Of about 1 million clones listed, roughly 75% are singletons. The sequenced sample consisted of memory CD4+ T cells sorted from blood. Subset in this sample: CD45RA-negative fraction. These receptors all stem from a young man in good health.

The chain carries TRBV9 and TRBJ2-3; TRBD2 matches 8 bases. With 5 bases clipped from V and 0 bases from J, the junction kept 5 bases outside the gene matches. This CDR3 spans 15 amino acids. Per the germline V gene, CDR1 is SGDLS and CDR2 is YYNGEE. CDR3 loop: CASRPGGGSTDTQYF. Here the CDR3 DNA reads TGTGCCAGCAGACCCGGCGGGGGGAGCACAGATACGCAGTATTTT.

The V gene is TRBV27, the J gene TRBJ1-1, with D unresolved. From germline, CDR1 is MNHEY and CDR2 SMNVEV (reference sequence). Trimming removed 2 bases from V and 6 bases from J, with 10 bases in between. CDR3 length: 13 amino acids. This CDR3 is CASSLEREAEAFF. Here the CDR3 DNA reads TGTGCCAGCAGTTTAGAGAGGGAGGCTGAAGCTTTCTTT.

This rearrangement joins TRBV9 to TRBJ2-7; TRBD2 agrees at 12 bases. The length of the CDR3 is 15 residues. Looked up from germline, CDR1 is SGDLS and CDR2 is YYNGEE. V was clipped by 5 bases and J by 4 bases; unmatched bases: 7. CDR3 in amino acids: CASSPQTSGSYEQYF. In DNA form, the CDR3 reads TGTGCCAGCAGTCCTCAGACTAGCGGGAGTTACGAGCAGTACTTC. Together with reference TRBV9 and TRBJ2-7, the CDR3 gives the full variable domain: DSGVTQTPKHLITATGQRVTLRCSPRSGDLSVYWYQQSLDQGLQFLIQYYNGEERAKGNILERFSAQQFPDLHSELNLSSLELGDSALYFCASSPQTSGSYEQYFGPGTRLTVT.